This TCR beta chain was observed in a study of post-analysis software for immune sequencing data. Across the study: There were relapsing-remitting, secondary progressive and progressive-relapsing multiple sclerosis among the disease courses included. Overall study results and limits: The normalized Chao1 diversity of multiple sclerosis patients was significantly lower than that of controls. The study found TRBV5-6, TRBV5-1 and TRBV20-1 among five or six TRBV segments more frequent in patients than controls. F-measure co-clustering was strong for batch-matched samples.

Unique-molecular-identifier-tagged TCR beta cDNA libraries were used. T cells numbering about 0.85 to 11 million yielded cDNA molecules that totaled about 500,000. TCRdb passed the PCR reads through MiXCR, listing each CDR3 protein once. The sample has about 820,000 distinct CDR3 sequences; roughly 50% are singletons. Trimming took 4 bases from V and 0 from J; bases not matched to a gene: 9. The CDR3 is 17 amino acids. Germline V gene sequence: CDR1 ENHRY, CDR2 SYGVKD. This clonotype was seen only a few times. The antigen is unknown. The rearrangement joins TRBV10-3 to TRBJ2-1; 7 bases are a match to TRBD1. The TCR comes from a girl between 10 and 17 years old with multiple sclerosis. Sequencing used blood. CDR3 DNA: TGTGCCATCAGTGGGACCTTGACAGGGCCCTCCTACAATGAGCAGTTCTTC. Translating it yields CAISGTLTGPSYNEQFF.